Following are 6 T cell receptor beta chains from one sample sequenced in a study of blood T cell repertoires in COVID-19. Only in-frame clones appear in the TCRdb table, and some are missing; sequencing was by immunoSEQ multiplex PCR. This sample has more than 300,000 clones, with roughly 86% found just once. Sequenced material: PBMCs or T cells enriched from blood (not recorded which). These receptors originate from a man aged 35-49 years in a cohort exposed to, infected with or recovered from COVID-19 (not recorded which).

DNA for the CDR3: TGTGCCAGCTCCCCGACCGCAGGGATGCACGAGCAGTACTTC. It specifies CASSPTAGMHEQYF. The chain uses TRBV18 and TRBJ2-7; D might be TRBD1 (5 bases). The CDR3 consists of 14 residues. V was clipped by 6 bases and J by 5 bases, with 17 bases between them. Germline V gene sequence: CDR1 KGHSH, CDR2 LQKENI. Full variable domain (rest looked up from reference TRBV18 and TRBJ2-7): NAGVMQNPRHLVRRRGQEARLRCSPMKGHSHVYWYRQLPEEGLKFMVYLQKENIIDESGMPKERFSAEFPKEGPSILRIQQVVRGDSAAYFCASSPTAGMHEQYFGPGTRLTVT.

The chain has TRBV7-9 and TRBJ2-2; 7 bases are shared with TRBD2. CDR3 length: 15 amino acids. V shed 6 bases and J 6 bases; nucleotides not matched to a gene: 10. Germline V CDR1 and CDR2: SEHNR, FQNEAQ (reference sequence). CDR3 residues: CASSTAGARSGELFF. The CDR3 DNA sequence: TGTGCCAGCAGTACGGCGGGAGCCCGATCCGGGGAGCTGTTTTTT. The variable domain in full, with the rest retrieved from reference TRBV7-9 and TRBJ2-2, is DTGVSQNPRHKITKRGQNVTFRCDPISEHNRLYWYRQTLGQGPEFLTYFQNEAQLEKSRLLSDRFSAERPKGSFSTLEIQRTEQGDSAMYLCASSTAGARSGELFFGEGSRLTVL.

The CDR3 is CASSPSGEGETQYF. The CDR3, as DNA: TGTGCCAGCAGCCCCAGCGGCGAAGGAGAGACCCAGTACTTC. This chain connects TRBV4-2 to TRBJ2-5; D is perhaps TRBD2 (5 bases). Germline lookup yields CDR1 LGHNA and CDR2 YNFKEQ. The length of the CDR3 is 14 residues. V lost 4 bases and J 4 bases, leaving 13 bases between the germline ends.

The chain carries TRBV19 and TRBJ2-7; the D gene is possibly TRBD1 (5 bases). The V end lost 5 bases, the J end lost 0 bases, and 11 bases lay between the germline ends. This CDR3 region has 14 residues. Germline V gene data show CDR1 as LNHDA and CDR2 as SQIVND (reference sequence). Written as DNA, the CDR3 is TGTGCCAGTAGTCTGGATACAGGCTCCTACGAGCAGTACTTC. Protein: CASSLDTGSYEQYF.

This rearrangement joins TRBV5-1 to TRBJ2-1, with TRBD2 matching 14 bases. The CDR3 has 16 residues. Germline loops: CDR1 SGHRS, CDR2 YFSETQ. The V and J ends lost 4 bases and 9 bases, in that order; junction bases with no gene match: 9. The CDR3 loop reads CASSRMTSGRGSEQFF. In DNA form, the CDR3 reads TGCGCCAGCAGCCGAATGACTAGCGGGAGGGGCAGTGAGCAGTTCTTC.

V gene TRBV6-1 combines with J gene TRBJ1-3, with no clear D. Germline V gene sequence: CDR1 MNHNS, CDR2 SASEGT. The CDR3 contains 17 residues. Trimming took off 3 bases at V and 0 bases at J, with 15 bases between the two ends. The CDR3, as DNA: TGTGCCAGCAGTGAGAGAGTACTAACATCCTCTGGAAACACCATATATTTT. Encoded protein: CASSERVLTSSGNTIYF.